The rows below give T cell receptor beta chains drawn from one sample of a study of shared clonotypes between healthy human individuals. Some clones are missing from TCRdb's copy, which holds only in-frame ones; the method was immunoSEQ multiplex PCR. The sample holds some 2,000,000 clones, approximately 96% seen once. Sequencing was performed on naive CD4+ T cells sorted from blood. The receptor set was obtained from a man younger than 35 in good health. Both conserved end residues are part of each CDR3. Each record gives: V gene, J gene, clone size, D gene, CDR3 DNA, CDR3 protein. A D gene is named only where the DNA matches it firmly. Some rows mark clone size as missing; the rest say once, few, many or name a class of expanded clone.

TRBV29-1	TRBJ2-7	.	.	TGCAGCGTTGAAGAGTCTGGGGACCACGAGCAGTACTTC	CSVEESGDHEQYF
TRBV4-3	TRBJ2-7	once	.	TGCGCCAGCAGCCAAGATACAACAGGGAAGACCTACGAGCAGTACTTC	CASSQDTTGKTYEQYF
TRBV7-7	TRBJ2-7	.	TRBD2	TGTGCTAGCACCGAACGGGGTACCCTAGCGGAACACGAGCAGTACTTC	CASTERGTLAEHEQYF
TRBV18	TRBJ1-6	.	TRBD1	TGTGCCAGCTCACCACCGCAGGGGGTGAGCTCCTATAATTCACCCCTCCACTTT	CASSPPQGVSSYNSPLHF
TRBV6-1	TRBJ1-6	.	TRBD1	TGTGCCACCGGGAGGGACAGGGTCGCTTCACCCCTCCACTTT	CATGRDRVASPLHF
TRBV5-1	TRBJ1-6	.	TRBD1	TGCGCCAGCAGCTTGGCCGAGGACAGGGGTTATTCACCCCTCCACTTT	CASSLAEDRGYSPLHF
TRBV6-6	TRBJ1-2	.	.	TGTGCCAGCAGTTACTCGCGTTTGACACCTAACTATGGCTACACCTTC	CASSYSRLTPNYGYTF
TRBV2	TRBJ2-2	.	.	TGTGCCAGCAGTGTAGACACAAACACCGGGGAGCTGTTTTTT	CASSVDTNTGELFF
TRBV30	TRBJ1-2	.	TRBD1	TGTGCCTGGAGTACTGACAGGGAAGGCTACACCTTC	CAWSTDREGYTF
TRBV28	TRBJ1-4	.	TRBD1	TGTGCCAGCACCTCTCGCGGGGGGGACAGAGAAAAACTGTTTTTT	CASTSRGGDREKLFF
TRBV5-1	TRBJ1-2	.	TRBD1	TGCGCCAGCAGCTTACTGCAGGGGGCGGGCTATGGCTACACCTTC	CASSLLQGAGYGYTF
TRBV6-5	TRBJ1-6	.	.	TGTGCCAGCCGGGGGGGTAATTCACCCCTCCACTTT	CASRGGNSPLHF
TRBV4-1	TRBJ2-2	.	.	TGCGCCAGCAGCCCTGTCATCGGACAGCCCTTGGGGCACACCGGGGAGCTGTTTTTT	CASSPVIGQPLGHTGELFF
TRBV6-9	TRBJ1-5	.	.	TGTGCCAGCAGTTATACAGGTGGGGGTAGCAATCAGCCCCAGCATTTT	CASSYTGGGSNQPQHF
TRBV27	TRBJ2-7	.	TRBD1	TGTGCCAGCAGTTTTGGTGTTATAGGGACAGGGACCTACGAGCAGTACTTC	CASSFGVIGTGTYEQYF
TRBV30	TRBJ1-6	.	.	TGTGCCTGGAGTGCATCCGGGACCTATAATTCACCCCTCCACTTT	CAWSASGTYNSPLHF
TRBV25-1	TRBJ2-1	.	.	TGTGCCAGCAGCCTGTTGGGACTTCTAAGCTCCTACAATGAGCAGTTCTTC	CASSLLGLLSSYNEQFF
TRBV11-3	TRBJ2-2	.	.	TGTGCCAGCAGCCCGCAGTGGACAACTAACACCGGGGAGCTGTTTTTT	CASSPQWTTNTGELFF
TRBV5-1	TRBJ2-5	once	.	TGCGCCAGCAGCTTGTCAGGAGTCGGGGAGACCCAGTACTTC	CASSLSGVGETQYF
TRBV19	TRBJ2-1	.	.	TGTGCCAGTCAATTGCCAGGAATGCGGGGATACAATGAGCAGTTCTTC	CASQLPGMRGYNEQFF
TRBV5-1	TRBJ2-2	.	.	TGCGCCAGCAGCTCTACAGGTGTATCAAACACCGGGGAGCTGTTTTTT	CASSSTGVSNTGELFF
TRBV27	TRBJ2-7	.	.	TGTGCCAGCAGCCGGGGACTTCTTTCCTACGAGCAGTACTTC	CASSRGLLSYEQYF